These 8 T cell receptor beta chains originate from one sample sequenced in a study of control samples from healthy donors and cancer patients (TCRdb year 2020). Library prep was done by the immunoSEQ multiplex PCR assay. Drawn from immuneACCESS, this table holds only the in-frame rearrangements with V and J called that TCRdb kept. Clones are partly lost; checked studies trace under half to an unresolved V gene and leave the rest unexplained. For this sample the table gives 150,000 or so clones, of which roughly 93% were detected only once. The ten biggest clones cover roughly 6.2% of the sample. The sequenced sample was blood. Receptor source: a young man in good health.

The chain employs TRBV5-1 and TRBJ2-1, with D perhaps matching TRBD1 (6 bases). CDR1 SGHRS and CDR2 YFSETQ come from the germline V gene. V lost 2 bases and J 4 bases, leaving 10 bases between the germline ends. This CDR3 has 14 amino acids. This CDR3 reads CASSFRTEYNEQFF. CDR3 nucleotide sequence: TGCGCCAGCAGCTTCCGGACAGAGTACAATGAGCAGTTCTTC.

The chain is built from TRBV19 and TRBJ1-1; 7 bases match TRBD1. V shed 6 bases, J shed 4 bases, and the junction held 8 bases outside the gene matches. This CDR3 is 14 amino acids long. The germline V gene encodes CDR1 LNHDA and CDR2 SQIVND (reference sequence). The CDR3 here is CASSPAGGTTEAFF. Written as DNA, the CDR3 is TGTGCCAGTAGCCCCGCAGGGGGAACCACTGAAGCTTTCTTT.

This rearrangement joins TRBV5-8 to TRBJ1-1; 8 bases match TRBD1. The trim removed 0 bases at V and 0 bases at J, leaving 1 base unmatched. The germline V gene has CDR1 SGHTS and CDR2 YDEGEE. The CDR3 contains 15 residues. The CDR3 is CASSLAGQVNTEAFF. The CDR3 bases are TGTGCCAGCAGCTTGGCGGGACAGGTGAACACTGAAGCTTTCTTT. The full variable domain, in which reference TRBV5-8 and TRBJ1-1 provide the parts outside the CDR3, is EAGVTQSPTHLIKTRGQQATLRCSPISGHTSVYWYQQALGLGLQFLLWYDEGEERNRGNFPPRFSGRQFPNYSSELNVNALELEDSALYLCASSLAGQVNTEAFFGQGTRLTVV.

The J gene is TRBJ2-7, the V gene TRBV6-6, with 9 bases fitting TRBD1. Germline V CDR1 and CDR2: MNHNY, SVGAGI (reference sequence). The CDR3 is 16 amino acids. Trimming removed 2 bases from V and 3 bases from J; junction bases left unmatched: 8. CDR3 protein: CASSYPRTGEVYEQYF. CDR3 sequence (DNA): TGTGCCAGCAGTTACCCTAGGACAGGGGAAGTCTACGAGCAGTACTTC.

This chain uses TRBV19 with TRBJ1-6; weak D call: TRBD1 (5 bases). This CDR3 is 15 amino acids long. Germline CDR1 and CDR2: LNHDA and SQIVND (reference sequence). The ends were cut back, 7 bases at V and 7 bases at J, with 17 bases in the middle. The CDR3 reads CASTVKAGGNSPLHF. The CDR3 coding sequence is TGTGCCAGTACCGTAAAAGCGGGGGGAAATTCACCCCTCCACTTT.

V usage is TRBV9 and J usage is TRBJ2-7; tentatively, D is TRBD1 (6 bases). The CDR3 is 14 amino acids. Trimming cost V 4 bases and J 3 bases, with 14 bases left between them. Germline values: CDR1 SGDLS, CDR2 YYNGEE. CDR3 amino acids: CASSTRGQFYEQYF. CDR3 DNA: TGTGCCAGCAGCACCCGCGGACAGTTCTACGAGCAGTACTTC.

J is TRBJ1-5 and V is TRBV15; D gene uncertain. This CDR3 is built from 11 residues. V shed 3 bases and J shed 7 bases, with 4 bases lying between them. Germline-derived CDR1 and CDR2 are LNHNV and YYDKDF (reference sequence). DNA for the CDR3: TGTGCCACCAGCAGTGGGCAGCCCCAGCATTTT. It yields the protein CATSSGQPQHF.

The chain links TRBV11-2 to TRBJ2-5; D is perhaps TRBD2 (5 bases). Germline V gives CDR1 SGHAT, CDR2 FQNNGV. Trimming removed 5 bases at V and 7 bases at J, with 17 bases between. There are 14 residues in the CDR3. DNA for the CDR3: TGTGCCAGCAGCGACTACCTGACGGTCGGGACCCAGTACTTC. It codes for CASSDYLTVGTQYF.